These T cell receptor beta chains were read from a single sample in a study of shared clonotypes between healthy human individuals. The table came from immunoSEQ multiplex PCR; TCRdb's copy has only in-frame clones and leaves some out. This table holds 2 million to 2.5 million clones, roughly 90% found once. The sample comprised naive CD4+ T cells from PBMCs. All receptors come from a man between 18 and 35 years old in good health. Some clones in this sample may be carry-over from other donors' samples. Both conserved end residues are part of each CDR3.

J,V,CDR3
TRBJ2-1,TRBV11-2,CASSPVRGQNEQFF
TRBJ2-2,TRBV18,CASTATSSTGELFF
TRBJ2-7,TRBV11-1,CASSLVGGSYEQYF
TRBJ1-1,TRBV6-4,CASSLTGGESEAFF
TRBJ2-1,TRBV18,CASSPSMSSYNEQFF
TRBJ1-1,TRBV18,CASSRVSGVGTEAFF
TRBJ2-7,TRBV5-4,CASSAPDTSYEQYF
TRBJ2-3,TRBV7-9,CASSSRTSPDTQYF
TRBJ2-3,TRBV29-1,CSVEDYRGWGTPDTQYF
TRBJ2-1,TRBV19,CASSSRSLLRQFF
TRBJ2-1,TRBV29-1,CSAVGGFVGNEQFF
TRBJ2-5,TRBV29-1,CSDYLTGTGETQYF
TRBJ1-4,TRBV4-3,CASSQLKGGTNEKLFF
TRBJ2-2,TRBV18,CASSPTGVLTGELFF
TRBJ2-7,TRBV7-9,CASSSGTATWEQYF
TRBJ1-2,TRBV27,CASSLRRTPNYGYTF
TRBJ2-2,TRBV5-5,CASSLTGGAPGELFF
TRBJ1-4,TRBV4-1,CASSRSGEKLFF
TRBJ2-1,TRBV19,CASSRAYNEQFF
TRBJ1-1,TRBV5-6,CASSLNAGVRAFF
TRBJ2-2,TRBV2,CASSDAASGTTGELFF
TRBJ2-7,TRBV4-1,CASSQDLGVYEQYF
TRBJ2-5,TRBV18,CASSPVGGETQYF
TRBJ2-7,TRBV28,CASLYTGPPHLETYEQYF
TRBJ1-3,TRBV30,CAWSELLGNTIYF
TRBJ2-5,TRBV11-2,CASSLVGLAGGIQYF
TRBJ1-5,TRBV5-4,CASSLVLGGGDSNQPQHF
TRBJ1-2,TRBV9,CASSVGGVFNYGYTF
TRBJ2-1,TRBV9,CASSPSLFQSSSYNEQFF
TRBJ2-7,TRBV5-1,CASSLQGPEQYF
TRBJ1-5,TRBV7-2,CASRGQSNQPQHF
TRBJ2-1,TRBV28,CASRRQGASYNEQFF
TRBJ2-7,TRBV7-2,CASSSSGWYEQYF
TRBJ1-2,TRBV28,CASSEGGGSPYAYGYTF
TRBJ2-7,TRBV6-5,CASSRGTHRSYEQYF
TRBJ1-1,TRBV7-3,CASSLTRQLNTEAFF
TRBJ2-3,TRBV7-9,CASSWGTSGISTDTQYF
TRBJ2-2,TRBV28,CASSRPRTRTGELFF
TRBJ2-5,TRBV29-1,CSVEDSGGEETQYF
TRBJ2-7,TRBV11-2,CASSFGRAYEQYF
TRBJ2-3,TRBV10-3,CAISDSTDTQYF
TRBJ2-1,TRBV27,CASSPPRTSGTEEQFF
TRBJ2-7,TRBV28,CASSWAGQGWAYEQYF
TRBJ2-3,TRBV29-1,CSVRVLTSARDTQYF
TRBJ2-2,TRBV7-3,CASSLGLAAGELFF
TRBJ2-1,TRBV4-1,CASSLGTSSYNEQFF
TRBJ2-7,TRBV28,CASRAGGPHEQYF
TRBJ2-7,TRBV28,CASRQLGGGSYEQYF
TRBJ1-5,TRBV11-2,CASRSITGTGSNQPQHF
TRBJ2-3,TRBV6-1,CASNLSGDTQYF
TRBJ2-7,TRBV6-5,CASSVSGTGVWEQYF
TRBJ2-6,TRBV21-1,CASSKGLAGVSGANVLTF
TRBJ2-3,TRBV5-4,CASSQAGTQYF
TRBJ2-4,TRBV5-1,CASSLGLAGGGNIQYF
TRBJ2-3,TRBV19,CASSIVGTQYF